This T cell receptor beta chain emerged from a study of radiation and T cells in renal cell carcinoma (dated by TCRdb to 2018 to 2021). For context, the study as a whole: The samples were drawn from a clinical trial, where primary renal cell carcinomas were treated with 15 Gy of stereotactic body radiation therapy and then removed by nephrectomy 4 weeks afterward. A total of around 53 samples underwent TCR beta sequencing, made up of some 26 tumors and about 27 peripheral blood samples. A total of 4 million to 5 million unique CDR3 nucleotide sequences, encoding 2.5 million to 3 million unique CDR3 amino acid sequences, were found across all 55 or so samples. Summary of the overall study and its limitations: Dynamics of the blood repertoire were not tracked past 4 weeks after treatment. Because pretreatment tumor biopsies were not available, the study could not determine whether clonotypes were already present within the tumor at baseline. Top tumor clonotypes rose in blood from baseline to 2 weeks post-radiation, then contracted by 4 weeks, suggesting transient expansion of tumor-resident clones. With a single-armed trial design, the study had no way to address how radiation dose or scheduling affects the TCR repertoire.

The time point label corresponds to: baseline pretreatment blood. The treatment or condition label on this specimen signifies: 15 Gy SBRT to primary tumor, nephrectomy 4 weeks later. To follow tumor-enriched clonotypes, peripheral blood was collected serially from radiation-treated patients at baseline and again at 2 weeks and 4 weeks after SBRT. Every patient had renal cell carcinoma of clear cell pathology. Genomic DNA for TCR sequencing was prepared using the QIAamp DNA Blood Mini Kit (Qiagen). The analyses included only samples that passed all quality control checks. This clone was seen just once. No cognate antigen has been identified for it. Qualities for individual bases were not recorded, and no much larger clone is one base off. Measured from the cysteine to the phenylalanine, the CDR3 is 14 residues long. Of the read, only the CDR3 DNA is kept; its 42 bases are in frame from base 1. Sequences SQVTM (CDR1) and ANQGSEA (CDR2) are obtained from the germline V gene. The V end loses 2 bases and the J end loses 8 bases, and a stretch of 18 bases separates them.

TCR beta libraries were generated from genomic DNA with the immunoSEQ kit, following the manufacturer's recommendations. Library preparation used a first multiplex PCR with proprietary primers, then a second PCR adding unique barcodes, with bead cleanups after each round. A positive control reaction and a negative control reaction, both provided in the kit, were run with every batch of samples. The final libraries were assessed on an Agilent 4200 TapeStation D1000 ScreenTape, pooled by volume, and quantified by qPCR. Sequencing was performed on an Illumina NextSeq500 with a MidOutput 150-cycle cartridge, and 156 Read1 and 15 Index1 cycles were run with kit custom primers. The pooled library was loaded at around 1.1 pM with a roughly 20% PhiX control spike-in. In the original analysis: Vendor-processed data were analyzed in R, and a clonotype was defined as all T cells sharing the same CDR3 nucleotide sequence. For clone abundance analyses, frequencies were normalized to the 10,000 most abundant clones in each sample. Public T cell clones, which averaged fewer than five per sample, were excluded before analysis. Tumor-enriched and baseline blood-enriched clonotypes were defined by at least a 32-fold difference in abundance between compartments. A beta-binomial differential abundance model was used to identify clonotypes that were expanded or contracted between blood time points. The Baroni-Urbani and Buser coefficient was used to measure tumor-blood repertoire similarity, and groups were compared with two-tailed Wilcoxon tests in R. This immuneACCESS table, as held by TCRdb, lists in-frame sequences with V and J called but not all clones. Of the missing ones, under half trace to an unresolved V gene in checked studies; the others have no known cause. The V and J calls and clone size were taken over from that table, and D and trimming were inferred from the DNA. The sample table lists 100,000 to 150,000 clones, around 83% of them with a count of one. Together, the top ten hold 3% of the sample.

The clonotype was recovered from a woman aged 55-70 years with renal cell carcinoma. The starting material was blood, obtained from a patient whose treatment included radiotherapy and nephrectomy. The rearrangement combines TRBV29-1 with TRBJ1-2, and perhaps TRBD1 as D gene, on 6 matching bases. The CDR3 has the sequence CSVEKSTGRGGYTF. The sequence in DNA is TGCAGCGTTGAAAAATCCACAGGGAGGGGAGGCTACACCTTC.